This TCR beta chain was sequenced in a study of blood T cells in healthy people across ages (dated by TCRdb to between 2014 and 2016). At the level of the whole study: In model experiments, template switching captured about one uniquely barcoded TCR beta cDNA molecule for every two T cells. The study measured age-related changes in TCR beta repertoire diversity using deep sequencing normalized with unique cDNA molecular identifiers. Four age groups were formed from the donors: young (average about 15 years), middle-aged (just under 40), aged (62) and long-lived (more than 75). Two additional independent replicas of 1 million unique cDNA reads from the same blood draw were analyzed for two donors (one aged 18 to 30 and one aged 80 or older). To avoid experimental bias, donors of different ages were spread randomly across the sequencing lanes. What the study reported, not specific to this receptor: Because the CMV infection status of the donors was unknown, age-related changes in expanded clonotypes may potentially have been confounded. Estimates of total diversity based on one million sequenced T cells were regarded as lower bounds and as underestimates. There was a strong correlation between observed TCR beta diversity and the percentage of naive T cells measured by flow cytometry. Compared with the aged group, more naive CD4+ T cells, fewer expanded clones and increased TCR diversity were shown by the long-lived group, suggesting age selection. Conclusive comparison of naive and antigen-experienced compartments was prevented by the profiling of bulk unsorted PBMCs. As age increased, observed TCR beta diversity per million T cells dropped in a roughly linear way, and a significant reduction was already evident by age around 41.

Comment on this clonotype: Its cognate antigen has yet to be identified. No quality values exist for individual bases; no much larger clone is one base distant.

Donors were around 37 systemically healthy Caucasian individuals from Russia aged roughly 6 to 90 years. Around 9.9 milliliters of peripheral blood were collected from each donor into EDTA-treated Vacutainer tubes. PBMCs were isolated by Ficoll-Paque density-gradient centrifugation, with at least 7 million obtained per sample. Trizol reagent was used to extract total RNA from PBMCs, with at least 6 micrograms per sample. For every donor, an aliquot of PBMCs went through flow cytometry to measure the percentages of naive CD45RAhigh/CD27high T cells. The library was generated by 5' RACE. The second PCR ran for roughly 7 to 11 cycles and used a J-beta primer mix along with a sample-barcoded 5' primer. Each TCR beta cDNA molecule received a unique molecular identifier from a template-switch 5' adaptor carrying 12 random nucleotides. Each sample yielded at least 2.5 million CDR3-containing paired-end reads. First-strand cDNA synthesis was performed from all RNA using the Mint cDNA synthesis kit, with priming by a TRBC-specific oligonucleotide. All cDNA was treated with uracil-DNA glycosylase and then went through a first 18-cycle PCR with the universal primers M1SS and BC2_uni_R. The published analysis was carried out like this. Normalization of each sample was performed by random selection of 1 million high-quality reads, each carrying a distinct molecular identifier. Reads sharing molecular identifiers were discarded rather than binned into consensus sequences. MiTCR, set to a Q25 quality threshold and the strictest error-elimination algorithm, was used for CDR3 identification, clonotype clustering and error correction. A nonparametric unseen species model with Euler transformation was used to estimate lower-bound total TCR beta diversity. The public reads were reanalyzed by TCRdb: fastp trimming at Q25, MiXCR alignment, in-frame beta chains only. Here each entry gathers all rows of one CDR3 protein and keeps the most common genes and DNA. TCRdb's processing, not the study's, gives the V and J calls here. The sample contains 1.5 million to 2 million distinct CDR3 sequences, 30% to 40% of them found a single time. Under 25% of the sample is in the top ten clones.

Spanning cysteine to phenylalanine, the CDR3 consists of 15 amino acids. Solely the CDR3 DNA is kept, with 45 bases framed from the first base. Reading the germline V gene gives CDR1 SGHDT and CDR2 YYEEEE. Trimming accounts for 5 bases at V and 2 bases at J, while the number of junction bases matched to no gene is 8. The sequencing input was blood. The TCR comes from a human donor in good health. The rearranged segments are TRBV5-6 and TRBJ2-3, with 7 bases aligning to TRBD2. For the CDR3, the sequence is CASSWASGPTDTQYF. Here is the DNA: TGTGCCAGCAGTTGGGCTAGCGGCCCCACAGATACGCAGTATTTT.